This is a list of T cell receptor beta chains from one sample in a study of response to subunit inactivated influenza vaccine. Using its own MiXCR run on the RT-PCR reads, TCRdb lists one record per CDR3 protein. The profile shows under 750,000 distinct CDR3 sequences, 10% to 15% of them singletons. Sequencing was performed on PBMCs from blood, taken on the day of vaccination. The receptors were sampled from a man between 50 and 59 years old who received an inactivated influenza vaccine. Both conserved end residues are part of each CDR3. D genes are given only for firm matches. Expanded clones are given a class, and other clones once, few, many or no size at all.

>TRBV2|TRBJ1-4|TRBD1|few
CASTTGAWAEKLFF
TGTGCCAGCACAACAGGGGCATGGGCTGAAAAACTGTTTTTT
>TRBV12-3/TRBV12-4|TRBJ2-2|NA|few
CASRRDPVVTGELFF
TGTGCCAGCCGACGGGACCCGGTCGTCACCGGGGAGCTGTTTTTT
>TRBV9|TRBJ2-5|NA|few
CASRRGEDPRETQYF
TGTGCCAGCCGCCGAGGAGAGGACCCCAGGGAGACCCAGTACTTC
>TRBV6-1|TRBJ2-7|NA|NA
CASGDGTASYEQYF
TGTGCCAGCGGGGACGGGACCGCTTCCTACGAGCAGTACTTC
>TRBV15|TRBJ2-7|NA|few
CATSSGSLEQYF
TGTGCCACCAGCAGCGGGTCACTCGAGCAGTACTTC
>TRBV10-1|TRBJ2-5|TRBD2|NA
CASSEAVAGGQETQYF
TGCGCCAGCAGTGAGGCGGTAGCGGGGGGCCAAGAGACCCAGTACTTC
>TRBV5-1|TRBJ2-1|TRBD2|few
CASSLAGGSFNEQFF
TGCGCCAGCAGCTTAGCGGGAGGGTCTTTTAATGAGCAGTTCTTC
>TRBV7-9|TRBJ2-1|NA|few
CASSWDVTYNEQFF
TGTGCCAGCAGCTGGGACGTAACCTACAATGAGCAGTTCTTC
>TRBV5-1|TRBJ2-1|NA|NA
CASSSDGNSYNEQFF
TGCGCCAGCAGCTCGGACGGGAACTCCTACAATGAGCAGTTCTTC
>TRBV6-5|TRBJ2-1|NA|many
CASSYDDSYNEQFF
TGTGCCAGCAGTTACGACGACTCCTACAATGAGCAGTTCTTC
>TRBV6-1|TRBJ1-4|TRBD1|few
CASKTRRTGNEKLFF
TGTGCCAGCAAAACCCGGAGGACAGGGAATGAAAAACTGTTTTTT
>TRBV12-3/TRBV12-4|TRBJ1-5|NA|few
CASNSYGLGQPQHF
TGTGCCAGCAACTCTTACGGTCTGGGTCAGCCCCAGCATTTT
>TRBV7-3|TRBJ2-7|NA|NA
CASSAGPFSEQYF
TGTGCCAGCAGCGCTGGACCCTTCAGCGAGCAGTACTTC
>TRBV7-6|TRBJ2-7|TRBD1|NA
CASSLAARGSYEQYF
TGTGCCAGCAGCTTAGCAGCCAGGGGGTCCTACGAGCAGTACTTC
>TRBV18|TRBJ2-6|NA|NA
CASSPVPGHISGANVLTF
TGTGCCAGCTCACCCGTCCCGGGACACATATCTGGGGCCAACGTCCTGACTTTC
>TRBV6-2/TRBV6-3|TRBJ2-7|NA|few
CASSPGRGTQFPYEQYF
TGTGCCAGCAGCCCCGGAAGGGGGACGCAGTTCCCCTACGAGCAGTACTTC
>TRBV7-8|TRBJ2-7|NA|NA
CASSLVSGVHEQYF
TGTGCCAGCAGCTTAGTGTCAGGCGTCCACGAGCAGTACTTC
>TRBV6-2/TRBV6-3|TRBJ2-2|NA|NA
CASSRQTTGELFF
TGTGCCAGCAGTCGACAGACCACCGGGGAGCTGTTTTTT
>TRBV29-1|TRBJ2-7|NA|few
CSVLLGETYEQYF
TGCAGCGTGCTTTTGGGGGAGACCTACGAGCAGTACTTC
>TRBV4-2|TRBJ1-5|TRBD1|many
CASSRMGQVGGQPQHF
TGTGCCAGCAGCCGCATGGGACAGGTAGGGGGCCAGCCCCAGCATTTT
>TRBV12-3/TRBV12-4|TRBJ1-1|NA|few
CASTVNTEAFF
TGTGCCAGCACCGTAAACACTGAAGCTTTCTTT
>TRBV7-6|TRBJ2-3|NA|NA
CASSGGLREIETDTQYF
TGTGCCAGCAGCGGGGGCCTGCGGGAAATAGAAACAGATACGCAGTATTTT
>TRBV12-3/TRBV12-4|TRBJ2-6|NA|few
CASTQGTGANVLTF
TGTGCCAGCACCCAAGGGACTGGGGCCAACGTCCTGACTTTC
>TRBV10-3|TRBJ2-1|NA|NA
CAIRTSNRNEQFF
TGTGCCATCAGGACTTCAAATCGGAATGAGCAGTTCTTC
>TRBV10-3|TRBJ2-1|TRBD2|few
CAISERGGSYNEQFF
TGTGCCATCAGTGAGCGGGGGGGCAGTTACAATGAGCAGTTCTTC
>TRBV7-9|TRBJ2-7|NA|NA
CASSPMDGQSYEQYF
TGTGCCAGCAGCCCGATGGACGGACAGTCCTACGAGCAGTACTTC
>TRBV9|TRBJ2-2|NA|NA
CASSVASAGELFF
TGTGCCAGCAGCGTAGCGAGTGCCGGGGAGCTGTTTTTT
>TRBV9|TRBJ1-2|TRBD1|few
CASSVAGGSPSGYTF
TGTGCCAGCAGCGTAGCAGGGGGCTCGCCCTCCGGCTACACCTTC
>TRBV20-1|TRBJ1-5|NA|few
CSARPSNQPQHF
TGCAGTGCTAGACCTAGCAATCAGCCCCAGCATTTT
>TRBV10-3|TRBJ2-3|TRBD1|few
CAISGSTGGWTDTQYF
TGTGCCATCAGTGGGAGCACAGGGGGCTGGACAGATACGCAGTATTTT
>TRBV2|TRBJ2-5|NA|NA
CASRKEHGYQETQYF
TGTGCCAGCAGAAAAGAACACGGGTACCAAGAGACCCAGTACTTC
>TRBV19|TRBJ2-7|NA|NA
CASRRWAGGRSEEQYF
TGTGCCAGTAGGAGGTGGGCCGGGGGCCGTAGTGAAGAGCAGTACTTC
>TRBV3-1|TRBJ2-1|TRBD2|many
CASSQVIAGDDNEQFF
TGTGCCAGCAGCCAAGTAATAGCGGGAGATGACAATGAGCAGTTCTTC
>TRBV3-1|TRBJ2-6|NA|NA
CASSPGTGANILTF
TGTGCCAGCAGTCCAGGGACTGGGGCCAACATCCTGACTTTC
>TRBV4-3|TRBJ2-1|NA|NA
CASSRSGAGYNEQFF
TGCGCCAGCAGCAGGTCGGGAGCGGGTTACAATGAGCAGTTCTTC
>TRBV5-1|TRBJ2-1|NA|NA
CASSLELSGPYNEQFF
TGCGCCAGCAGCTTGGAACTCTCGGGACCCTACAATGAGCAGTTCTTC
>TRBV4-2|TRBJ1-2|NA|few
CASSQDPGKERGYTF
TGTGCCAGCAGCCAAGATCCCGGGAAGGAGCGGGGCTACACCTTC
>TRBV10-3|TRBJ2-1|TRBD1|few
CAISELQGTEQFF
TGTGCCATCAGTGAACTACAGGGGACTGAGCAGTTCTTC
>TRBV15|TRBJ2-5|NA|NA
CATSRETGSLETHYF
TGTGCCACCAGCAGGGAAACAGGGAGCTTAGAGACCCATTACTTC
>TRBV19|TRBJ1-1|NA|NA
CASMKLRNTEAFF
TGTGCCAGTATGAAGTTACGGAACACTGAAGCTTTCTTT
>TRBV4-2|TRBJ2-5|NA|few
CASSQETVEGTQYF
TGTGCCAGCAGCCAAGAAACAGTGGAGGGGACCCAGTACTTC
>TRBV14|TRBJ2-5|NA|many
CASSQPSATESYQETQYF
TGTGCCAGCAGCCAACCCTCGGCGACAGAGAGTTACCAAGAGACCCAGTACTTC